This entry concerns a single T cell receptor beta chain. Treatment in this sample: about 20 received Ad26.COV2.S at low or high dose, single or two shots; roughly five received placebo; per-sample allocation not given. Material that was analyzed had been drawn on day 63 after the first vaccine or placebo injection. The source of the sample is a study of Ad26.COV2.S vaccination and SARS-CoV-2 variants. The protocol was immunoSEQ multiplex PCR, while the TCRdb copy is restricted to in-frame clones and leaves out a portion. This sample has about 680,000 clones; more than 70% occur once, and the top ten carry roughly 1.5%. Germline V lookup: CDR1 MNHEY, CDR2 SVGAGI. Trimming stripped 0 bases from V and 6 bases from J, with 17 bases between. The CDR3 length is 16 residues.

The sequence was collected from a person aged 18-65 years who received the Ad26.COV2.S COVID-19 vaccine or a placebo. The chain has TRBV6-5 and TRBJ1-2; D remains ambiguous. This specimen consisted of peripheral blood, obtained in a trial of Ad26.COV2.S vaccine versus placebo. The DNA for the CDR3 is TGTGCCAGCAGTTACTCGGACCCCCCGCGTCGGGATGGCTACACCTTC. This encodes CASSYSDPPRRDGYTF.